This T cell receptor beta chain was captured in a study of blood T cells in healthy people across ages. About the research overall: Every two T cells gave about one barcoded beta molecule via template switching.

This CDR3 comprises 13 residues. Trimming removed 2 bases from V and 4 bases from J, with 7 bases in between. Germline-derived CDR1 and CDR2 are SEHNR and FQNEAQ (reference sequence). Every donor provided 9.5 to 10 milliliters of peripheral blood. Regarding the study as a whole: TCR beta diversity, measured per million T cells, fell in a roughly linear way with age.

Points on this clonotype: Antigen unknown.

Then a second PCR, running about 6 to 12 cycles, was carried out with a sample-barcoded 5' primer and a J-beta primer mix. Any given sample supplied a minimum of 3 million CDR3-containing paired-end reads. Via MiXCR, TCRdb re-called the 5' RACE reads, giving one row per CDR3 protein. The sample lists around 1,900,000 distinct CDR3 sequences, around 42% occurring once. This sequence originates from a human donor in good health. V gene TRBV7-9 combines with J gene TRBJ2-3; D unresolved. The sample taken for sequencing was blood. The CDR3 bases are TGTGCCAGCAGCTTATTAGAAGCAGATACGCAGTATTTT. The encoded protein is CASSLLEADTQYF. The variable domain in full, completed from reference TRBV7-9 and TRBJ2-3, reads DTGVSQNPRHKITKRGQNVTFRCDPISEHNRLYWYRQTLGQGPEFLTYFQNEAQLEKSRLLSDRFSAERPKGSFSTLEIQRTEQGDSAMYLCASSLLEADTQYFGPGTRLTVL.